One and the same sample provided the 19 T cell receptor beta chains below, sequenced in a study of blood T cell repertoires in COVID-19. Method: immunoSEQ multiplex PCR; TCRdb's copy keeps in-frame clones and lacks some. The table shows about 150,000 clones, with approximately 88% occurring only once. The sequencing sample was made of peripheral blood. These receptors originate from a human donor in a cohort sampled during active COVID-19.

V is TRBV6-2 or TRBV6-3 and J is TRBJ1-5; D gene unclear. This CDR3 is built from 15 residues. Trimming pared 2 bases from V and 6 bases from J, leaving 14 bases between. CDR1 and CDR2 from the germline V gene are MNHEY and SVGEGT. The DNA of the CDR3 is TGTGCCAGCAGTTACCCCCAATTGGAGGTTCAGCCCCAGCATTTT. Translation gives CASSYPQLEVQPQHF.

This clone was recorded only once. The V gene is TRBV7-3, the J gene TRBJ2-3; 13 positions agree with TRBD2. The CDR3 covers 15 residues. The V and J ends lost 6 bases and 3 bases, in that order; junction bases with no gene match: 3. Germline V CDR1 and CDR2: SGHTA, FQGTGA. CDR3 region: CASRLGLAGTDTQYF. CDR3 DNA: TGTGCCAGCAGACTGGGACTAGCGGGGACAGATACGCAGTATTTT.

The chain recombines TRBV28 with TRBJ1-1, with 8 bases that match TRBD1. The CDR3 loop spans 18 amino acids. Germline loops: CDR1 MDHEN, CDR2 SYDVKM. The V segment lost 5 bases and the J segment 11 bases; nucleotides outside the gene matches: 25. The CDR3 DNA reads TGTGCCAGCAGTCGTGTGTGGACAGGGAGACCATTGAACACTGGTGCTTTCTTT. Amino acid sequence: CASSRVWTGRPLNTGAFF.

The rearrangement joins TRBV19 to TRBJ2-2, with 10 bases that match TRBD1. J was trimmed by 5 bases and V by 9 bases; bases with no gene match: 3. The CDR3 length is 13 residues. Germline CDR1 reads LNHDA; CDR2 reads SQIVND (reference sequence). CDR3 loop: CARTGGYTGELFF. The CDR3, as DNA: TGTGCCAGGACAGGGGGCTATACCGGGGAGCTGTTTTTT.

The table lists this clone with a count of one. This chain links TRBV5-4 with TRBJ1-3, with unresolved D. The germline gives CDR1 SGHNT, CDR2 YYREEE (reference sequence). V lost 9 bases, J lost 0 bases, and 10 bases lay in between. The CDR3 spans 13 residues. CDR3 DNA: TGTGCCATTAGACGGAGCTCTGGAAACACCATATATTTT. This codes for CAIRRSSGNTIYF.

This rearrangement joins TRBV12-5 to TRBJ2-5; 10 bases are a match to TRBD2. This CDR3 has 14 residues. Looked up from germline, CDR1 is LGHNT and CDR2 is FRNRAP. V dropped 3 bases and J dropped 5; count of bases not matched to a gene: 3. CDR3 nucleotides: TGTGCTAGTGGTTTCGGGACTAGCGATGAGACCCAGTACTTC. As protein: CASGFGTSDETQYF.

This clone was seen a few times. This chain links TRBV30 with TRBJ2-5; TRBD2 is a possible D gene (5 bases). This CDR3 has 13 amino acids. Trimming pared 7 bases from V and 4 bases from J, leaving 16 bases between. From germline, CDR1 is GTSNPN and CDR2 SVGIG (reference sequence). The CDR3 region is CAFPRGRGETQYF. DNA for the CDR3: TGTGCCTTCCCCAGAGGGAGAGGAGAGACCCAGTACTTC.

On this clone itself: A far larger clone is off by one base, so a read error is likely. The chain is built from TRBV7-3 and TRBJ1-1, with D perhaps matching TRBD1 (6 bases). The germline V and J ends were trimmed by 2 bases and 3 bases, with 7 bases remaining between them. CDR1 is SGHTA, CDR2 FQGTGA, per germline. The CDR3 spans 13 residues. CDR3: CASSLDRHTEAFF. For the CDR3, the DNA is TGTGCCAGCAGCTTAGACAGGCACACTGAAGCTTTCTTT.

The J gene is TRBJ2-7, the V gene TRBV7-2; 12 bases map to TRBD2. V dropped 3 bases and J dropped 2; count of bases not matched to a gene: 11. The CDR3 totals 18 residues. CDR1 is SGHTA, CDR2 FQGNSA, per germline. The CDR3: CASSFVQQPSGRAYEQYF. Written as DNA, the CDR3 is TGTGCCAGCAGCTTTGTCCAGCAGCCTAGCGGGAGGGCCTACGAGCAGTACTTC.

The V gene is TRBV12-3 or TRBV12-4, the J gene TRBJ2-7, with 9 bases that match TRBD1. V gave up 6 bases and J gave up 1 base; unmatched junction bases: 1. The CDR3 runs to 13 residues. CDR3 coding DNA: TGTGCCAGCAGCGGGACAGGGTCCTACGAGCAGTACTTC. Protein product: CASSGTGSYEQYF.

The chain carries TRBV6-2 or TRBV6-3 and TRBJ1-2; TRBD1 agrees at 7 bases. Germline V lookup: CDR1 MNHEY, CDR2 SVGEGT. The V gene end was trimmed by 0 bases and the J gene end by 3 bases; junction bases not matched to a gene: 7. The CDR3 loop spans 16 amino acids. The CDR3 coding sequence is TGTGCCAGCAGTTACTCGTCCAGACAGGGTGACTATGGCTACACCTTC. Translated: CASSYSSRQGDYGYTF.

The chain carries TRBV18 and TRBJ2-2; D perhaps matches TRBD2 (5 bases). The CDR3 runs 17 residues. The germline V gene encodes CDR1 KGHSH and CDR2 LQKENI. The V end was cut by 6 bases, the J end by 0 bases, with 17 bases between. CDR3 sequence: CASSGGFGETNTGELFF. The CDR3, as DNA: TGTGCCAGCTCTGGAGGATTTGGCGAGACGAACACCGGGGAGCTGTTTTTT.

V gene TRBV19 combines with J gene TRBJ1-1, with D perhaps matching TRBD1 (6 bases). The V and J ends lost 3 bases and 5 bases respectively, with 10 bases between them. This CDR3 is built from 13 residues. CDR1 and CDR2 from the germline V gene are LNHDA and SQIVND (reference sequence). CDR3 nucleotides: TGTGCCAGTAGTATGACCCAGGGGACTGAAGCTTTCTTT. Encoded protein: CASSMTQGTEAFF.

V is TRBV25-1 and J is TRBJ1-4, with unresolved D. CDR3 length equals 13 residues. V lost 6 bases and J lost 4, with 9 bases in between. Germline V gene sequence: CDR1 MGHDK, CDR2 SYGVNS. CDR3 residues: CASSTPYNEKLFF. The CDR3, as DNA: TGTGCCAGCAGCACTCCCTATAATGAAAAACTGTTTTTT.

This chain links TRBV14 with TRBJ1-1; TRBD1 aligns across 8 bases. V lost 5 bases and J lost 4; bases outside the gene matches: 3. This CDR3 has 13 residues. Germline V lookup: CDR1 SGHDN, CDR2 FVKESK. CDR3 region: CASSRTGSTEAFF. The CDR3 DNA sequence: TGTGCCAGCAGCAGGACAGGGAGCACTGAAGCTTTCTTT.

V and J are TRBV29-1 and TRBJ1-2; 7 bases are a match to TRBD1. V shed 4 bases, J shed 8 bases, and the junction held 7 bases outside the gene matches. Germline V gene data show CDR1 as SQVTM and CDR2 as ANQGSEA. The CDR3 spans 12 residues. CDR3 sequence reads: CSVATGDGGYTF. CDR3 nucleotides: TGCAGCGTTGCAACAGGGGACGGAGGCTACACCTTC.

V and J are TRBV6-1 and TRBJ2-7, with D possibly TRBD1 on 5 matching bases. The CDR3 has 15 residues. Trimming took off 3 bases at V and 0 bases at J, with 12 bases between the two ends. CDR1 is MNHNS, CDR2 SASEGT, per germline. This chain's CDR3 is CASSEWGRDSYEQYF. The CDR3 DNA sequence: TGTGCCAGCAGTGAGTGGGGCAGGGACTCCTACGAGCAGTACTTC.

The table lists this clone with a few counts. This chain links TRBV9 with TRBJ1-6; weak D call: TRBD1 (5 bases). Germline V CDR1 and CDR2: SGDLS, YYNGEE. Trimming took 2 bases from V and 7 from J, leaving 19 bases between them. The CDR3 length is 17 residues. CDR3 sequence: CASSVSPNRTGNSPLHF. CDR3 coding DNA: TGTGCCAGCAGCGTGTCTCCAAACCGCACAGGAAATTCACCCCTCCACTTT.

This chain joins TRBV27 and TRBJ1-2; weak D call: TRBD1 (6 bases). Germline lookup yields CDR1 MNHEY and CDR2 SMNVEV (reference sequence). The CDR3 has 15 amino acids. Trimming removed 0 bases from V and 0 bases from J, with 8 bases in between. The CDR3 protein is CASSLSGGANYGYTF. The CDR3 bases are TGTGCCAGCAGTTTATCTGGGGGCGCTAACTATGGCTACACCTTC.